These T cell receptor beta chains were read from a single sample in a study of spatial heterogeneity in lung cancer. Each CDR3 protein is one row after TCRdb ran MiXCR on the 5' RACE reads. Of 39,000 or so distinct CDR3 sequences in the sample, around 7.2% were seen once. Material: PBMCs, obtained at surgery. The receptors here all came from a male donor with early-stage non-small cell lung cancer. Both conserved end residues are part of each CDR3. Fields, in order: D gene, clone size, J gene, V gene, CDR3 protein, CDR3 DNA. The D gene is left open where the match is weak. The size entry is marked missing in some rows and otherwise reads once, few, many or a size class.

d_call: -
clone_size: many
j_call: TRBJ2-3
v_call: TRBV18
cdr3_aa: CASSPPTASTDTQYF
cdr3_nt: TGTGCCAGCTCACCACCGACCGCTAGCACAGATACGCAGTATTTT

d_call: -
clone_size: many
j_call: TRBJ1-1
v_call: TRBV9
cdr3_aa: CASSVVVNTEAFF
cdr3_nt: TGTGCCAGCAGCGTAGTGGTGAACACTGAAGCTTTCTTT

d_call: TRBD2
clone_size: many
j_call: TRBJ2-1
v_call: TRBV27
cdr3_aa: CASSSVMTSGPTYNEQFF
cdr3_nt: TGTGCCAGCAGTTCCGTGATGACTAGCGGGCCCACCTACAATGAGCAGTTCTTC

d_call: -
clone_size: few
j_call: TRBJ1-5
v_call: TRBV5-6
cdr3_aa: CASSLFEYQPQHF
cdr3_nt: TGTGCCAGCAGCTTGTTCGAGTATCAGCCCCAGCATTTT

d_call: -
clone_size: few
j_call: TRBJ2-1
v_call: TRBV7-2
cdr3_aa: CASSRPWGADNEQFF
cdr3_nt: TGTGCCAGCAGTCGTCCGTGGGGGGCCGACAATGAGCAGTTCTTC

d_call: TRBD1
clone_size: many
j_call: TRBJ1-6
v_call: TRBV20-1
cdr3_aa: CSAKLDRGNYNSPLHF
cdr3_nt: TGCAGTGCTAAGCTGGACAGGGGGAACTATAATTCACCCCTCCACTTT

d_call: TRBD2
clone_size: -
j_call: TRBJ2-3
v_call: TRBV20-1
cdr3_aa: CSARSSPGLAGGPLVLRSQYF
cdr3_nt: TGCAGTGCTAGAAGTTCCCCGGGACTAGCGGGAGGGCCCCTGGTTCTTAGGTCGCAGTATTTT

d_call: -
clone_size: many
j_call: TRBJ1-6
v_call: TRBV6-5
cdr3_aa: CASSYGRTNSPLHF
cdr3_nt: TGTGCCAGCAGTTATGGACGAACGAATTCACCCCTCCACTTT

d_call: -
clone_size: many
j_call: TRBJ1-2
v_call: TRBV7-3
cdr3_aa: CASSPRTDYGYTF
cdr3_nt: TGTGCCAGCAGCCCGAGGACCGACTATGGCTACACCTTC

d_call: -
clone_size: few
j_call: TRBJ1-3
v_call: TRBV12-3/TRBV12-4
cdr3_aa: CASRLFSGNTIYF
cdr3_nt: TGTGCCAGCAGATTGTTCTCTGGAAACACCATATATTTT

d_call: TRBD1
clone_size: many
j_call: TRBJ2-1
v_call: TRBV20-1
cdr3_aa: CSAPSTGKNEQFF
cdr3_nt: TGCAGTGCTCCCTCGACAGGGAAGAATGAGCAGTTCTTC

d_call: -
clone_size: -
j_call: TRBJ2-7
v_call: TRBV9
cdr3_aa: CASSAGGFGRDEQYF
cdr3_nt: TGTGCCAGCAGCGCCGGGGGCTTTGGCAGGGACGAGCAGTACTTC

d_call: -
clone_size: many
j_call: TRBJ1-1
v_call: TRBV19
cdr3_aa: CASSTAGHTEAFF
cdr3_nt: TGTGCCAGTAGTACCGCGGGACACACTGAAGCTTTCTTT

d_call: -
clone_size: many
j_call: TRBJ1-2
v_call: TRBV24-1
cdr3_aa: CATSDGARYGYTF
cdr3_nt: TGTGCCACCAGTGACGGGGCCCGCTATGGCTACACCTTC

d_call: -
clone_size: many
j_call: TRBJ1-3
v_call: TRBV20-1
cdr3_aa: CSARPRRASGNTIYF
cdr3_nt: TGCAGTGCTAGGCCCCGTAGAGCGTCTGGAAACACCATATATTTT

d_call: -
clone_size: -
j_call: TRBJ1-1
v_call: TRBV7-8
cdr3_aa: CASSLAGATEAFF
cdr3_nt: TGTGCCAGCAGCTTAGCAGGGGCCACTGAAGCTTTCTTT

d_call: -
clone_size: medium-sized
j_call: TRBJ1-2
v_call: TRBV29-1
cdr3_aa: CSVDPGTGSYGYTF
cdr3_nt: TGCAGCGTTGATCCTGGGACGGGTTCCTATGGCTACACCTTC

d_call: -
clone_size: few
j_call: TRBJ1-2
v_call: TRBV25-1
cdr3_aa: CASSGRTANYGYTF
cdr3_nt: TGTGCCAGCAGTGGGAGGACAGCGAACTATGGCTACACCTTC

d_call: -
clone_size: once
j_call: TRBJ1-5
v_call: TRBV6-5
cdr3_aa: CASSYSEGSNQPQHF
cdr3_nt: TGTGCCAGCAGTTACTCGGAGGGAAGCAATCAGCCCCAGCATTTT

d_call: -
clone_size: -
j_call: TRBJ1-2
v_call: TRBV7-7
cdr3_aa: CASRPRPGVANYGYTF
cdr3_nt: TGTGCTAGCAGGCCCCGACCGGGGGTGGCTAACTATGGCTACACCTTC

d_call: TRBD2
clone_size: many
j_call: TRBJ2-5
v_call: TRBV6-5
cdr3_aa: CASSRGTSGQETQYF
cdr3_nt: TGTGCCAGCAGTCGTGGGACTAGCGGCCAAGAGACCCAGTACTTC

d_call: -
clone_size: medium-sized
j_call: TRBJ1-6
v_call: TRBV10-2
cdr3_aa: CASTRDIASPLHF
cdr3_nt: TGCGCCAGCACCCGGGACATTGCTTCACCCCTCCACTTT

d_call: TRBD1
clone_size: many
j_call: TRBJ2-1
v_call: TRBV3-1
cdr3_aa: CASSKGTGSYNEQFF
cdr3_nt: TGTGCCAGCAGCAAGGGGACAGGCTCCTACAATGAGCAGTTCTTC

d_call: TRBD1
clone_size: few
j_call: TRBJ1-1
v_call: TRBV12-3/TRBV12-4
cdr3_aa: CASSLQTGDTEAFF
cdr3_nt: TGTGCCAGCAGTTTACAGACAGGGGACACTGAAGCTTTCTTT

d_call: -
clone_size: many
j_call: TRBJ2-7
v_call: TRBV27
cdr3_aa: CASSSTQPGQSYF
cdr3_nt: TGTGCCAGCAGTTCCACCCAACCGGGACAATCGTACTTC

d_call: TRBD1
clone_size: many
j_call: TRBJ1-5
v_call: TRBV29-1
cdr3_aa: CSVGQGSGQPQHF
cdr3_nt: TGCAGCGTTGGACAGGGGAGCGGGCAGCCCCAGCATTTT

d_call: -
clone_size: many
j_call: TRBJ2-2
v_call: TRBV7-6
cdr3_aa: CASSFGTVNTGELFF
cdr3_nt: TGTGCCAGCAGCTTTGGGACGGTGAACACCGGGGAGCTGTTTTTT

d_call: TRBD2
clone_size: -
j_call: TRBJ2-1
v_call: TRBV20-1
cdr3_aa: CSASTGTSRIYYNEQFF
cdr3_nt: TGCAGTGCGTCCACCGGGACTAGCCGAATCTATTACAATGAGCAGTTCTTC

d_call: -
clone_size: many
j_call: TRBJ2-5
v_call: TRBV29-1
cdr3_aa: CSVEDLFEGETQYF
cdr3_nt: TGCAGCGTTGAAGATCTTTTTGAGGGAGAGACCCAGTACTTC

d_call: -
clone_size: many
j_call: TRBJ1-2
v_call: TRBV7-2
cdr3_aa: CASSLVSRGYTF
cdr3_nt: TGTGCCAGCAGCTTAGTGTCCCGCGGCTACACCTTC

d_call: TRBD2
clone_size: -
j_call: TRBJ2-7
v_call: TRBV6-5
cdr3_aa: CASSYGTRFEQYF
cdr3_nt: TGTGCCAGCAGTTACGGGACTAGGTTCGAGCAGTACTTC

d_call: TRBD1
clone_size: many
j_call: TRBJ2-3
v_call: TRBV25-1
cdr3_aa: CASSATGVTDTQYF
cdr3_nt: TGTGCCAGCAGTGCAACAGGGGTGACAGATACGCAGTATTTT